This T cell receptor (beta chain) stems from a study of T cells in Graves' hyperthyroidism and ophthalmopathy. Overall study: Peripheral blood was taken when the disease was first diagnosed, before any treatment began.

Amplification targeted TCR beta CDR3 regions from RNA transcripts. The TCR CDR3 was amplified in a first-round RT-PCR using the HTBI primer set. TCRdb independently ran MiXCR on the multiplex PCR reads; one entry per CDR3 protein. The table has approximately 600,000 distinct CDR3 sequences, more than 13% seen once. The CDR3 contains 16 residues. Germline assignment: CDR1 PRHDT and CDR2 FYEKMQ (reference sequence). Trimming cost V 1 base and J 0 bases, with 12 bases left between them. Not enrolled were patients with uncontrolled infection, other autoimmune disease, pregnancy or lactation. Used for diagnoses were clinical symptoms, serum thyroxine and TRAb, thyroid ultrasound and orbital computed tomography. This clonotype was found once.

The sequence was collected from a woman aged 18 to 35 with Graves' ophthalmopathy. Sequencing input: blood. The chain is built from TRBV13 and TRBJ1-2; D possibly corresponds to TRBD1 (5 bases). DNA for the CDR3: TGTGCCAGCAGCTTAGAGAGAAGGGACCCTAACTATGGCTACACCTTC. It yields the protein CASSLERRDPNYGYTF.